These 2 T cell receptor beta chains were sequenced from one sample in a study of T cells in Graves' hyperthyroidism and ophthalmopathy. Amplification yielded TCR beta CDR3 regions, with RNA transcripts as the source. The HTBI primer set was used in a first-round RT-PCR of the TCR CDR3. From the multiplex PCR reads, TCRdb called clonotypes with MiXCR, one entry per CDR3 protein. The repertoire has about 540,000 distinct CDR3 sequences, roughly 50% of them found once; the top ten carry roughly 8.2%. The sample was peripheral blood or thyroid tissue (not recorded which). These receptors came from a woman aged 18-29 years with Graves' hyperthyroidism.

This clonotype came up many times. The gene calls are TRBV24-1 and TRBJ2-7; TRBD1 matches 7 bases. J gave up 1 base and V 1 base, and 3 bases lay outside the gene matches. The germline V gene encodes CDR1 KGHDR and CDR2 SFDVKD. CDR3 length: 15 residues. The CDR3 spells CATSDFIQGSYEQYF. The CDR3 DNA reads TGTGCCACCAGTGATTTCATACAGGGGTCCTACGAGCAGTACTTC.

J is TRBJ1-1 and V is TRBV7-9; 10 bases agree with TRBD1. V trimming: 5 bases; J trimming: 5 bases; junction bases outside the gene matches: 11. CDR3 length: 16 amino acids. Germline lookup yields CDR1 SEHNR and CDR2 FQNEAQ (reference sequence). The CDR3 DNA reads as TGTGCCAGCAGCCCAGAGGACAGGGGGTTTTGGACTGAAGCTTTCTTT. Translating gives CASSPEDRGFWTEAFF.